The entry below gives a single TCR beta chain sequence along with its context. The target antigen is unknown. The data are from a study of cytomegalovirus exposure and HLA in healthy donors. The data were produced by immunoSEQ multiplex PCR, yet TCRdb's version contains in-frame clones alone and is incomplete. Of about 200,000 clones in the sample, 70% to 85% are singletons; the top ten hold over 10%. Points from the study as a whole: The study flagged approximately 180 TCR beta chains as cytomegalovirus-associated.

The clonotype was recovered from a woman aged 30 to 39 in good health and CMV-seropositive. The sample consisted of PBMCs.

The CDR3 spells CASTPLPYSHGYTF. The CDR3 DNA sequence: TGTGCCAGCACCCCGTTGCCTTATAGTCATGGCTACACCTTC. This chain joins TRBV27 and TRBJ1-2; D is unclear. This CDR3 comprises 14 residues. Germline V lookup: CDR1 MNHEY, CDR2 SMNVEV (reference sequence). V lost 7 bases to trimming and J lost 6 bases, with 18 bases between them.